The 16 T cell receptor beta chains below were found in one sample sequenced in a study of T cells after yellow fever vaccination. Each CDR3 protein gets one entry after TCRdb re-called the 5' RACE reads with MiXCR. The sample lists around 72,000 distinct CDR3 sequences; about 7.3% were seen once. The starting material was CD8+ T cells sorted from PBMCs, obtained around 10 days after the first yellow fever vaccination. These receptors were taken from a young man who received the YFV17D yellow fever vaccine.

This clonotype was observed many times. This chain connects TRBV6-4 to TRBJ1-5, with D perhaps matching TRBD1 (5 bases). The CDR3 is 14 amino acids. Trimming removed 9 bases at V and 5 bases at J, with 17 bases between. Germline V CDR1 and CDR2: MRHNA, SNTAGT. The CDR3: CARRSRVEYQPQHF. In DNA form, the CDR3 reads TGTGCCAGGCGTTCCAGGGTAGAGTATCAGCCCCAGCATTTT.

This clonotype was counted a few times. The CDR3 protein is CASSRGGGQANTEAFF. CDR3 bases: TGTGCCAGCAGTCGGGGGGGGGGACAGGCGAACACTGAAGCTTTCTTT. The V call is TRBV12-3 or TRBV12-4, the J call TRBJ1-1, with 8 bases that match TRBD1. J was trimmed by 1 base and V by 5 bases; bases with no gene match: 9. CDR3 length: 16 residues.

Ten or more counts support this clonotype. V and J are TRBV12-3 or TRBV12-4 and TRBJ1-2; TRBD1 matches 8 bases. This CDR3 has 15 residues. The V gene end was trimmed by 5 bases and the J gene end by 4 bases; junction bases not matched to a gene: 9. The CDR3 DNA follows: TGTGCCAGCAGTGCGCAGGGGGCGCGGGGCTATGGCTACACCTTC. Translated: CASSAQGARGYGYTF.

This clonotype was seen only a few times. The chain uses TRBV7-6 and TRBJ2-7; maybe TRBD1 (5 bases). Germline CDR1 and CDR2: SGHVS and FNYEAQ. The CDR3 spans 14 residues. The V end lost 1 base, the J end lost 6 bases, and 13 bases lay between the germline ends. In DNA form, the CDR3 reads TGTGCCAGCAGCTTAGGGGGCAGCTCGGGCGAGCAGTACGTC. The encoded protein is CASSLGGSSGEQYV.

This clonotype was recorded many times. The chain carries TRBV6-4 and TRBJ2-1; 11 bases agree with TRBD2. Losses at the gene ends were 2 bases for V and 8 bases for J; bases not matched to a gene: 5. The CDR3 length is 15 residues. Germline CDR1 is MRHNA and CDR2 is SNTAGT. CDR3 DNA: TGTGCCAGCAGTGACAGGGCTAGCGGGGGGTATGAGCAGTTCTTC. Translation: CASSDRASGGYEQFF.

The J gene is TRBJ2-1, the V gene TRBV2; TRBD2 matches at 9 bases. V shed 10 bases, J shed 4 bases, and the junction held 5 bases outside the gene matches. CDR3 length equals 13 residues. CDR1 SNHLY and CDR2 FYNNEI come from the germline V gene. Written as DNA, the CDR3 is TGTGCCATTCGCGGGGGGGCGTACAATGAGCAGTTCTTC. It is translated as CAIRGGAYNEQFF.

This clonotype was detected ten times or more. The CDR3 is CASSVQGFGTEAFF. The CDR3, as DNA: TGTGCCAGCAGCGTACAGGGCTTTGGCACTGAAGCTTTCTTT. This chain links TRBV12-3 or TRBV12-4 with TRBJ1-1; D is possibly TRBD1 (6 bases). V gave up 6 bases and J gave up 4 bases, with 15 bases separating them. The CDR3 loop spans 14 amino acids.

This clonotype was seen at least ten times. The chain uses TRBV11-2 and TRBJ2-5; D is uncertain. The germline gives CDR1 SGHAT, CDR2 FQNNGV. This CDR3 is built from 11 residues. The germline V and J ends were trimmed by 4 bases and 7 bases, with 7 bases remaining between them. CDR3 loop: CASSSRRTQYF. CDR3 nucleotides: TGTGCCAGCAGCTCCCGCCGGACCCAGTACTTC. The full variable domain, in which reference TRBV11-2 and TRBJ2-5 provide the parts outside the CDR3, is EAGVAQSPRYKIIEKRQSVAFWCNPISGHATLYWYQQILGQGPKLLIQFQNNGVVDDSQLPKDRFSAERLKGVDSTLKIQPAKLEDSAVYLCASSSRRTQYFGPGTRLLVL.

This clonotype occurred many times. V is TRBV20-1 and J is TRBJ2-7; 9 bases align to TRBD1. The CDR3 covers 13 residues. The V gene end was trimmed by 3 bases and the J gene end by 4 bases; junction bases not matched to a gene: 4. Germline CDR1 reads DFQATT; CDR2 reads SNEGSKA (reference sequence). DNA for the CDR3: TGCAGTGCTAGGGGACAGGGAGGATACGAGCAGTACTTC. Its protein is CSARGQGGYEQYF.

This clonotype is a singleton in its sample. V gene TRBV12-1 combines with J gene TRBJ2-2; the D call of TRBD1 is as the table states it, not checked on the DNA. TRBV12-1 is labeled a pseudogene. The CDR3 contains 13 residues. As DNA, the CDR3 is TGTGCCAGCAGCCCCGGGGGCCTCGGGGAGCTGTTTTTT. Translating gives CASSPGGLGELFF.

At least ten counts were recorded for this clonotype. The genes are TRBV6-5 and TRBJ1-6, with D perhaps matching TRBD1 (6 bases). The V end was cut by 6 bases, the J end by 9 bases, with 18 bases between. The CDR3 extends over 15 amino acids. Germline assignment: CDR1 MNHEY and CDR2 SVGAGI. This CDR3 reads CASSQYTGRSSPLHF. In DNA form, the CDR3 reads TGTGCCAGCAGCCAGTACACAGGGAGATCTTCACCCCTCCACTTT.

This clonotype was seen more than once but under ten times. Written as DNA, the CDR3 is TGTGCCAGCAGCTCAGTTCTACAGGGGGCTGTCGGGGAGCTGTTTTTT. Protein product: CASSSVLQGAVGELFF. The chain couples TRBV7-9 to TRBJ2-2; 9 nucleotides match TRBD1. The germline gives CDR1 SEHNR, CDR2 FQNEAQ (reference sequence). The CDR3 has 16 amino acids. Trimming cost V 4 bases and J 7 bases; bases outside gene matches: 10.

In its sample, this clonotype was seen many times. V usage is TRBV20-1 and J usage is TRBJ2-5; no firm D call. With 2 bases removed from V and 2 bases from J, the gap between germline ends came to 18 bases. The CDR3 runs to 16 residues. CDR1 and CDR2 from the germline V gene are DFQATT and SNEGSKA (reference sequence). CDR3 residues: CSARHPLLGRQETQYF. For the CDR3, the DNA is TGCAGTGCTAGACACCCACTTCTCGGGCGGCAAGAGACCCAGTACTTC.

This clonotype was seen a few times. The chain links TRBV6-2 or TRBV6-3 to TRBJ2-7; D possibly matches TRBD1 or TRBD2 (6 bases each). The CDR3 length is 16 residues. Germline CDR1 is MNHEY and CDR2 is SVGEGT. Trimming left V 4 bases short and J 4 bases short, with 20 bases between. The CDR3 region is CASSFGPPGAVYEQYF. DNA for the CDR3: TGTGCCAGCAGTTTTGGCCCCCCGGGGGCCGTGTACGAGCAGTACTTC.

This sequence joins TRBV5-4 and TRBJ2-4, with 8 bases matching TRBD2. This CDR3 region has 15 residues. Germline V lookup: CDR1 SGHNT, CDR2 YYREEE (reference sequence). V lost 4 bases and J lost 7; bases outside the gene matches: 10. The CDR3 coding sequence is TGTGCCAGCAGCGGCACGGGGGGGGGCCCGAACATTCAGTACTTC. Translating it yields CASSGTGGGPNIQYF.

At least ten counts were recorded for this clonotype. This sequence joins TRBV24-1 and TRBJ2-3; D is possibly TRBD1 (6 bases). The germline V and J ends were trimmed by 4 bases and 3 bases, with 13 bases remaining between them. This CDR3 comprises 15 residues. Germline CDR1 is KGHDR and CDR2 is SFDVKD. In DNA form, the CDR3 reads TGTGCCACCAGTGAGAACAGGGTTGGAACAGATACGCAGTATTTT. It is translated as CATSENRVGTDTQYF.